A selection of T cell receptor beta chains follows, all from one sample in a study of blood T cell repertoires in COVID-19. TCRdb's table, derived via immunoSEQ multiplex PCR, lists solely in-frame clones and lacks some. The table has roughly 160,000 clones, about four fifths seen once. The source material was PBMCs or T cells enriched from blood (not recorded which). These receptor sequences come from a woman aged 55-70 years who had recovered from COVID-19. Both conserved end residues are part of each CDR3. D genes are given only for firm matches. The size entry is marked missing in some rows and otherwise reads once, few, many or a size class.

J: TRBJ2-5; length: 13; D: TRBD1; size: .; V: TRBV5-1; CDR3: CASSFDRVETQYF; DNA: TGCGCCAGCAGCTTTGACAGGGTCGAGACCCAGTACTTC
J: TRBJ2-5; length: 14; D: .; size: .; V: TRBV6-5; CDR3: CASSYFSGEETQYF; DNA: TGTGCCAGCAGTTACTTCTCCGGGGAAGAGACCCAGTACTTC
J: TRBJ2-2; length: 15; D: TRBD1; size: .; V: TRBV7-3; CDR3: CASSSRTGMDGELFF; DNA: TGTGCCAGCAGCTCAAGGACAGGGATGGACGGGGAGCTGTTTTTT
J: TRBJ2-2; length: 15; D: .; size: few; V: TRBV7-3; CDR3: CASSSPAGATGELFF; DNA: TGTGCCAGCAGCTCACCGGCGGGGGCAACCGGGGAGCTGTTTTTT
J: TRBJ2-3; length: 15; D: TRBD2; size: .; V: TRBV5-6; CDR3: CASSLLAGVTDTQYF; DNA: TGTGCCAGCAGCTTGCTAGCGGGGGTCACAGATACGCAGTATTTT
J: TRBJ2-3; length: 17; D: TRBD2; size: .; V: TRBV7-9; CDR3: CASSAAPLAGSADTQYF; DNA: TGTGCCAGCAGCGCAGCCCCTCTAGCGGGTAGCGCGGATACGCAGTATTTT
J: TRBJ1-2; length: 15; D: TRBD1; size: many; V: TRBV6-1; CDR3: CASSDYGQAAYGYTF; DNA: TGTGCCAGCAGTGATTACGGACAGGCAGCCTATGGCTACACCTTC
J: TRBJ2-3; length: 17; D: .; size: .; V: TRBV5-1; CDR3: CASSLARLGDPTDTQYF; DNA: TGCGCCAGCAGCTTGGCGAGGCTGGGTGACCCCACAGATACGCAGTATTTT
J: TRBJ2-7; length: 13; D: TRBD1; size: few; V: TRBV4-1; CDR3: CASSRVTGDEQYF; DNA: TGCGCCAGCAGCCGAGTAACAGGGGACGAGCAGTACTTC
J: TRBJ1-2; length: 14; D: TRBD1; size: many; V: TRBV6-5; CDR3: CASRGTGGLDGYTF; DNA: TGTGCCAGCAGGGGGACAGGGGGCTTGGATGGCTACACCTTC
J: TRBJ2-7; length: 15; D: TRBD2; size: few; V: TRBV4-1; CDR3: CASSQEFGGAYEQYF; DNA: TGCGCCAGCAGCCAAGAATTCGGGGGGGCCTACGAGCAGTACTTC
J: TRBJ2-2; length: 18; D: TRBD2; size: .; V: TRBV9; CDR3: CASSVSLAGGPGTGELFF; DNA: TGTGCCAGCAGCGTAAGCCTAGCGGGGGGGCCTGGCACCGGGGAGCTGTTTTTT
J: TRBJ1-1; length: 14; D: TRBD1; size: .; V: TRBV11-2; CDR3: CASSFTGQGPEAFF; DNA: TGTGCCAGCAGCTTTACGGGACAGGGTCCTGAAGCTTTCTTT
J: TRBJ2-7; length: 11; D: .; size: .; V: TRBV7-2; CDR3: CASSPAYEQYF; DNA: TGTGCCAGCAGCCCTGCCTACGAGCAGTACTTC
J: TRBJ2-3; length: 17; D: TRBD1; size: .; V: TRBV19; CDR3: CASSMSGSGGAEDTQYF; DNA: TGTGCCAGTAGTATGAGCGGTTCAGGGGGCGCGGAAGATACGCAGTATTTT
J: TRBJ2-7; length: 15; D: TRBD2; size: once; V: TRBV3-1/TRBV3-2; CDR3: CASSQGPGLAYEQYF; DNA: TGTGCCAGCAGCCAAGGTCCGGGACTAGCGTACGAGCAGTACTTC
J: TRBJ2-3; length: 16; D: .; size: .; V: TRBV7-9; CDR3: CASSPRWTDSTDTQYF; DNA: TGTGCCAGCAGCCCCCGATGGACAGACAGCACAGATACGCAGTATTTT
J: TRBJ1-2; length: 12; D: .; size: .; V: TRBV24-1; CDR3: CATSDFWAGYTF; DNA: TGTGCCACCAGTGATTTTTGGGCGGGCTACACCTTC
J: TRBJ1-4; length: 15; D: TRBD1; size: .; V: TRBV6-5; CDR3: CASRGGPGQREKLFF; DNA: TGTGCCAGCAGGGGAGGACCGGGACAGCGTGAAAAACTGTTTTTT
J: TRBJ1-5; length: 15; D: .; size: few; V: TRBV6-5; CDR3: CASSYSMAPNQPQHF; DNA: TGTGCCAGCAGTTACTCGATGGCACCAAATCAGCCCCAGCATTTT
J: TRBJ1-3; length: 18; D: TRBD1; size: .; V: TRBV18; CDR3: CASSPQLGTGPGRNTIYF; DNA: TGTGCCAGCTCACCACAGCTCGGGACAGGGCCCGGGAGAAACACCATATATTTT
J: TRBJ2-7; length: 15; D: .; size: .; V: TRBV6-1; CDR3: CASSDKRHSAYEQYF; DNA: TGTGCCAGCAGTGATAAGCGGCATTCAGCCTACGAGCAGTACTTC
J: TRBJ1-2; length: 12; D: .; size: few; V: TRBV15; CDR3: CATSRDQVGYTF; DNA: TGTGCCACCAGCAGAGATCAGGTTGGCTACACCTTC
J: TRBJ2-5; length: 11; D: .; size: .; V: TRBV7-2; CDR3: CASSPGETQYF; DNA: TGTGCCAGCAGCCCCGGGGAGACCCAGTACTTC
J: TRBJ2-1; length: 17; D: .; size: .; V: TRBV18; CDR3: CASSPPVPGGDYNEQFF; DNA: TGTGCCAGCTCACCCCCCGTTCCCGGGGGAGATTACAATGAGCAGTTCTTC
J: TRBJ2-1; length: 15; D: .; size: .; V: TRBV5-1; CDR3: CASSSVRSSYNEQFF; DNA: TGCGCCAGCAGTTCCGTCCGGAGCTCCTACAATGAGCAGTTCTTC
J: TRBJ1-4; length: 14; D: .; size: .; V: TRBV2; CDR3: CASSSGASNEKLFF; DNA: TGTGCCAGCAGTAGTGGGGCGAGTAATGAAAAACTGTTTTTT
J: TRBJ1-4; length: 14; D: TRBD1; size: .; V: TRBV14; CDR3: CASSRTGEGEKLFF; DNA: TGTGCCAGCAGCCGGACAGGGGAAGGTGAAAAACTGTTTTTT
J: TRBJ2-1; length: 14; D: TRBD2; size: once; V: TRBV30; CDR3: CAWSQGLANNEQFF; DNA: TGTGCCTGGAGCCAGGGACTAGCGAACAATGAGCAGTTCTTC
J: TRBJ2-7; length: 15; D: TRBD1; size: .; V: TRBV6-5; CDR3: CASRMVGQGAVEQYF; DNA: TGTGCCAGCAGGATGGTAGGACAGGGGGCCGTCGAGCAGTACTTC
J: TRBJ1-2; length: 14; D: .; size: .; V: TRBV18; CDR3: CASSELQGLGGYTF; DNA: TGTGCCAGCTCAGAATTACAGGGCCTGGGGGGCTACACCTTC